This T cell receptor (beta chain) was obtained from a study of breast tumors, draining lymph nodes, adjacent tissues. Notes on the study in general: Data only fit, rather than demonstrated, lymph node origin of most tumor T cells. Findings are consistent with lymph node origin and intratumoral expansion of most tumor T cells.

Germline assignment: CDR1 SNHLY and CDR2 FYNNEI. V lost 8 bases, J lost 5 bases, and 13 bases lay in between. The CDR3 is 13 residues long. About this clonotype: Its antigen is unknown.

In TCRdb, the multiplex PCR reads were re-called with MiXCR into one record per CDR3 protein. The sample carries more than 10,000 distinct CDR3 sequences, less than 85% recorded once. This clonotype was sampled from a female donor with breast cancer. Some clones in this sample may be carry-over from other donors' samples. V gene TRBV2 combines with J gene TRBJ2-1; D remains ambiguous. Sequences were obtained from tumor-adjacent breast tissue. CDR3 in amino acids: CASGEPFNNEQFF. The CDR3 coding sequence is TGTGCCAGCGGGGAACCATTCAACAATGAGCAGTTCTTC.